Following are 21 T cell receptor beta chains from one sample sequenced in a study of T cells in Graves' hyperthyroidism and ophthalmopathy. Amplification yielded TCR beta CDR3 regions, with RNA transcripts as the source. HTBI primers were the set used in a first-round RT-PCR of the TCR CDR3. In TCRdb, the multiplex PCR reads were re-called with MiXCR into one record per CDR3 protein. This sample yields 250,000 to 300,000 distinct CDR3 sequences, of which 12% to 15% are seen a single time; roughly 30% belongs to the top ten. Material: blood. Every receptor here comes from a woman aged 45-59 years with Graves' hyperthyroidism that later progressed to Graves' ophthalmopathy.

This clonotype was counted many times. The chain carries TRBV10-2 and TRBJ2-7, with 8 bases matching TRBD1. Trimming took 4 bases from V and 4 from J; bases not matched to a gene: 0. Germline loops: CDR1 WSHSY, CDR2 SAAADI. This CDR3 comprises 12 residues. This CDR3 reads CASSGTGYEQYF. CDR3 nucleotide sequence: TGCGCCAGCAGTGGGACAGGGTACGAGCAGTACTTC.

This clonotype was seen at least ten times. The chain recombines TRBV15 with TRBJ1-1; 8 bases fit TRBD1. Per the germline V gene, CDR1 is LNHNV and CDR2 is YYDKDF (reference sequence). With 3 bases clipped from V and 2 bases from J, the junction kept 5 bases outside the gene matches. The CDR3 loop spans 15 amino acids. CDR3 DNA: TGTGCCACCAGCAGGAACAGGGGGGGCAACACTGAAGCTTTCTTT. Translation: CATSRNRGGNTEAFF.

This clonotype was found a few times. This chain uses TRBV4-1 with TRBJ1-1; a possible D gene is TRBD1 (6 bases). The germline V gene has CDR1 MGHRA and CDR2 YSYEKL. The V end was cut by 1 base, the J end by 5 bases, with 26 bases between. This CDR3 spans 19 amino acids. The CDR3 sequence: CASSQVPSPRGSRGTEAFF. The CDR3 DNA sequence: TGCGCCAGCAGCCAAGTCCCCTCCCCGCGGGGTTCAAGGGGGACTGAAGCTTTCTTT.

This clonotype turned up a few times. This chain joins TRBV27 and TRBJ2-7, with 8 nucleotides matching TRBD2. Losses at the gene ends were 4 bases for V and 0 bases for J; bases not matched to a gene: 11. CDR1 and CDR2 (germline): MNHEY, SMNVEV (reference sequence). There are 17 residues in the CDR3. CDR3 bases: TGTGCCAGCAGTTCCCCCTCGGGACTAGTTGACTCCTACGAGCAGTACTTC. Amino acids: CASSSPSGLVDSYEQYF.

This chain links TRBV4-2 with TRBJ1-4, with a possible D match to TRBD1 (6 bases). This CDR3 has 16 amino acids. CDR1 is LGHNA and CDR2 is YNFKEQ in the germline V gene. V was clipped by 0 bases and J by 15 bases, with 23 bases between them. The CDR3 DNA sequence: TGTGCCAGCAGCCAAGATATAGGGGGTATAATGAAATGGGTGTTTTTT. Encoded protein: CASSQDIGGIMKWVFF.

This clonotype was seen at least ten times. The chain couples TRBV19 to TRBJ2-1; D not resolved. The CDR3 consists of 14 residues. V lost 1 base to trimming and J lost 5 bases, with 9 bases between them. Germline V gene data show CDR1 as LNHDA and CDR2 as SQIVND (reference sequence). The CDR3 loop is CASSIGGGNNEQFF. CDR3 sequence (DNA): TGTGCCAGTAGTATAGGAGGTGGAAACAATGAGCAGTTCTTC.

This chain joins TRBV10-3 and TRBJ2-7; 8 nucleotides match TRBD2. Germline CDR1 reads ENHRY; CDR2 reads SYGVKD. V lost 4 bases and J lost 1; bases outside the gene matches: 6. The CDR3 consists of 15 residues. The CDR3 protein is CAISGGVAGSYEQYF. The CDR3 nucleotides are TGTGCCATCAGTGGGGGGGTAGCGGGGTCCTACGAGCAGTACTTC.

Only a few counts were recorded for this clonotype. The V and J genes are TRBV20-1 and TRBJ2-1; the match to TRBD2 covers 7 bases. The CDR3 is made up of 13 amino acids. J gave up 8 bases and V 3 bases, and 7 bases lay outside the gene matches. CDR1 is DFQATT and CDR2 is SNEGSKA in the germline V gene (reference sequence). The CDR3 coding sequence is TGCAGTGCTAGGCCCGGGGCGGGAGATGAGCAGTTCTTC. Residues: CSARPGAGDEQFF.

This clonotype was found many times. The chain joins TRBV12-3 or TRBV12-4 to TRBJ2-7; 7 nucleotides align to TRBD2. The CDR3 extends over 14 amino acids. Trimming took 1 base from V and 2 from J; bases not matched to a gene: 2. The DNA for the CDR3 is TGTGCCAGCAGTTTAGTGGGGGGGGCCTACGAGCAGTACTTC. The encoded protein is CASSLVGGAYEQYF.

There are many counts of this clonotype. The chain employs TRBV5-1 and TRBJ2-7, with 8 nucleotides matching TRBD2. There are 15 residues in the CDR3. Germline V CDR1 and CDR2: SGHRS, YFSETQ. After removal of 3 bases from V and 6 bases from J, the junction contained 11 bases not matched to a gene. CDR3 bases: TGCGCCAGCAGCTCAACAGCGGGGGAGAGTATCGAGCAGTACTTC. Residues: CASSSTAGESIEQYF.

This clonotype was observed many times. V gene TRBV20-1 combines with J gene TRBJ2-1; 13 bases agree with TRBD2. Germline V gene data show CDR1 as DFQATT and CDR2 as SNEGSKA (reference sequence). The V and J ends lost 0 bases and 2 bases, in that order; junction bases with no gene match: 7. This CDR3 comprises 18 residues. The CDR3 DNA sequence: TGCAGTGCTAGAGATACTAGCGGGAGGGCCCTGCCCTACAATGAGCAGTTCTTC. This gives the protein CSARDTSGRALPYNEQFF.

This clonotype has ten or more counts. The J gene is TRBJ2-5, the V gene TRBV11-2; no firm D call. Germline assignment: CDR1 SGHAT and CDR2 FQNNGV. CDR3 length equals 11 residues. The V end lost 3 bases, the J end lost 8 bases, and 7 bases lay between the germline ends. CDR3 in DNA: TGTGCCAGCAGCTTGAGTCTCACCCAGTACTTC. It encodes CASSLSLTQYF.

The rearrangement uses TRBV10-3 and TRBJ2-3; D possibly corresponds to TRBD1 (5 bases). Germline V gene sequence: CDR1 ENHRY, CDR2 SYGVKD. V was trimmed by 3 bases and J by 11 bases, leaving 21 bases between them. The CDR3 loop spans 15 amino acids. The CDR3 loop is CAISDFTVAGRRQYF. The DNA of the CDR3 is TGTGCCATCAGTGATTTTACCGTTGCAGGGCGGAGGCAGTATTTT.

This clonotype was seen many times. The chain carries TRBV6-1 and TRBJ1-5, with no clear D. Trimming cost V 3 bases and J 0 bases, with 9 bases left between them. Germline V lookup: CDR1 MNHNS, CDR2 SASEGT. The CDR3 length is 15 residues. As DNA, the CDR3 is TGTGCCAGCAGTGATAACATCCGTAGCAATCAGCCCCAGCATTTT. This translates into CASSDNIRSNQPQHF.

This clonotype was detected many times. This chain uses TRBV2 with TRBJ1-2; D is ambiguous. The ends were cut back, 6 bases at V and 4 bases at J, with 12 bases in the middle. This CDR3 is 13 amino acids long. Germline CDR1 is SNHLY and CDR2 is FYNNEI. In DNA, the CDR3 is TGTGCCAGCAGCGTCGGAGGCGGCTATGGCTACACCTTC. This translates into CASSVGGGYGYTF.

The sample holds many counts of this clonotype. CDR3 bases: TGTGCCACCAGCAGAGATCCGGCGGCGAACACTGAAGCTTTCTTT. This encodes CATSRDPAANTEAFF. The chain has TRBV15 and TRBJ1-1; D remains unclear. This CDR3 contains 15 residues. Germline CDR1 and CDR2: LNHNV and YYDKDF (reference sequence). The ends were cut back, 0 bases at V and 1 base at J, with 9 bases in the middle.

This clonotype was counted ten times or more. V usage is TRBV3-1 and J usage is TRBJ2-7; D ambiguous. Trimming left V 5 bases short and J 3 bases short, with 14 bases between. Germline values: CDR1 LGHDT, CDR2 YNNKEL (reference sequence). CDR3 length: 14 amino acids. CDR3: CASSSPERNYEQYF. The CDR3 region has the DNA TGTGCCAGCAGCTCTCCCGAACGGAACTACGAGCAGTACTTC.

The gene calls are TRBV5-6 and TRBJ2-7; maybe TRBD1 (5 bases). The CDR3 spans 15 residues. The germline CDR1 and CDR2 sequences are SGHDT and YYEEEE. V lost 0 bases, J lost 5 bases, and 15 bases lay in between. CDR3 in amino acids: CASSLVGWQGNEQYF. In nucleotides, the CDR3 is TGTGCCAGCAGCTTGGTAGGTTGGCAGGGTAACGAGCAGTACTTC.

This clonotype was counted many times. J is TRBJ2-7 and V is TRBV7-8; D uncertain. CDR1 and CDR2 from the germline V gene are SGHVS and FQNEAQ. The CDR3 has 14 amino acids. Trimming stripped 4 bases from V and 6 bases from J, with 16 bases between. The CDR3 loop reads CASSSSPRAGEQYF. CDR3 nucleotides: TGTGCCAGCAGCTCTAGTCCCCGAGCTGGCGAGCAGTACTTC.

In this sample, this clonotype turned up many times. This chain connects TRBV28 to TRBJ2-7; the D is unclear. Trimming left V 1 base short and J 1 base short, with 5 bases between. The length of the CDR3 is 13 residues. The germline V gene encodes CDR1 MDHEN and CDR2 SYDVKM. CDR3 protein: CASSLSWSYEQYF. In DNA, the CDR3 is TGTGCCAGCAGTTTATCATGGTCCTACGAGCAGTACTTC.

Comments on this clonotype: Since a much larger clone is just one base distant, this may be a read error. The CDR3 DNA follows: TGTGCCAGCGGTTCGGCAGGGGTCTATGAGCAGTTCTTC. Translating gives CASGSAGVYEQFF. This chain links TRBV12-3 or TRBV12-4 with TRBJ2-1, with D possibly matching TRBD1 (6 bases). The CDR3 length is 13 residues. Trimming pared 8 bases from V and 8 bases from J, leaving 16 bases between.